The 26 T cell receptor beta chains presented below share a single source sample, sequenced in a study of T-cell memory formation after mild COVID-19. One entry per CDR3 protein, called by TCRdb with MiXCR from the 5' RACE reads. The sample lists fewer than 350,000 distinct CDR3 sequences; roughly 18% were seen once. The sequencing input was PBMCs or a T cell subset sorted from them (not recorded which). All receptors derive from a man aged 18 to 29 who had mild COVID-19 (a few samples of this study predate the infection). Cell type and time point are not known.

There are a few counts of this clonotype. The V and J genes are TRBV24-1 and TRBJ2-3; D gene unclear. Germline CDR1 reads KGHDR; CDR2 reads SFDVKD. Trimming shortened V by 4 bases and J by 5 bases, and 12 bases separated the two germline ends. The CDR3 is made up of 14 amino acids. In nucleotides, the CDR3 is TGTGCCACCAGTGAAACCCGTGAGTTAGATACGCAGTATTTT. The encoded protein is CATSETRELDTQYF.

This chain connects TRBV15 to TRBJ2-7; no clear D gene. V was trimmed by 8 bases and J by 4 bases, leaving 18 bases between them. Germline loops: CDR1 LNHNV, CDR2 YYDKDF (reference sequence). CDR3 length: 14 amino acids. The CDR3 nucleotides are TGTGCCACCGCCCTAGACGGAGTGTTGTACGAGCAGTACTTC. The encoded protein is CATALDGVLYEQYF.

This clonotype came up a few times. J is TRBJ1-1 and V is TRBV20-1; a possible D gene is TRBD1 (5 bases). This CDR3 has 12 amino acids. V was trimmed by 4 bases and J by 6 bases, leaving 12 bases between them. In germline, CDR1 is DFQATT, CDR2 SNEGSKA (reference sequence). This CDR3 is CSAKQVISEAFF. For the CDR3, the DNA is TGCAGTGCTAAACAGGTTATCTCTGAAGCTTTCTTT.

J is TRBJ1-1 and V is TRBV4-1; D might be TRBD1 (6 bases). Trimming took off 0 bases at V and 3 bases at J, with 14 bases between the two ends. The CDR3 spans 16 residues. Germline assignment: CDR1 MGHRA and CDR2 YSYEKL. CDR3 sequence reads: CASSQDPGAGDTEAFF. The CDR3 DNA follows: TGCGCCAGCAGCCAAGATCCGGGGGCCGGGGACACTGAAGCTTTCTTT.

The chain carries TRBV5-1 and TRBJ2-7; unclear D gene. Deletions cut 2 bases from V and 7 bases from J, with 13 bases between. The CDR3 consists of 13 residues. CDR1 is SGHRS, CDR2 YFSETQ, per germline. CDR3 amino acids: CASSFSSGYEQYF. The CDR3 DNA follows: TGCGCCAGCAGCTTTTCCTCCGGATATGAGCAGTACTTC.

A few counts support this clonotype. The genes are TRBV29-1 and TRBJ2-1; 9 bases map to TRBD1. With V trimmed by 6 bases and J by 0 bases, 6 bases remained unmatched. The CDR3 loop spans 15 amino acids. Germline loops: CDR1 SQVTM, CDR2 ANQGSEA. Here the CDR3 reads CSVPRDRVSYNEQFF. DNA for the CDR3: TGCAGCGTGCCCCGGGACAGGGTCTCCTACAATGAGCAGTTCTTC.

V is TRBV12-3 or TRBV12-4 and J is TRBJ1-6, with D unclear. This CDR3 has 14 amino acids. V was trimmed by 4 bases and J by 10 bases, leaving 14 bases between them. CDR3 nucleotides: TGTGCCAGCAGTTCCGGAGTATTCACCTCACCCCTCCACTTT. It yields the protein CASSSGVFTSPLHF.

This clonotype was detected a few times. V is TRBV10-2 and J is TRBJ2-2; 13 nucleotides line up with TRBD2. The CDR3 has 15 residues. Germline-derived CDR1 and CDR2 are WSHSY and SAAADI. The ends lost 6 bases at V and 4 bases at J; junction bases unmatched: 2. CDR3 nucleotides: TGCGCCAGCAGAACTAGCGGGGGGGGCACCGGGGAGCTGTTTTTT. Translating it yields CASRTSGGGTGELFF.

This clonotype was seen ten or more times. V and J are TRBV24-1 and TRBJ2-5; 9 bases agree with TRBD1. The CDR3 consists of 15 residues. J lost 5 bases, V lost 3 bases, and 6 bases had no gene match. Germline values: CDR1 KGHDR, CDR2 SFDVKD. CDR3: CATSDPTTGGETQYF. The DNA for the CDR3 is TGTGCCACCAGTGATCCCACGACAGGGGGGGAGACCCAGTACTTC.

J is TRBJ2-2 and V is TRBV4-1; D ambiguous. This CDR3 region has 15 residues. The germline V and J ends were trimmed by 4 bases and 4 bases, with 13 bases remaining between them. CDR1 is MGHRA and CDR2 is YSYEKL in the germline V gene. The CDR3 DNA follows: TGCGCCAGCAGCCCCGAATGGGTGGGCACCGGGGAGCTGTTTTTT. Amino acids: CASSPEWVGTGELFF.

The sample holds a few counts of this clonotype. A read error may be the cause here, since a much bigger clone is one base away. This chain connects TRBV7-9 to TRBJ2-3; D is undetermined. Germline loops: CDR1 SEHNR, CDR2 FQNEAQ (reference sequence). The V gene lost 5 bases and the J gene lost 2 bases, with 5 bases spanning the gap. CDR3 length equals 12 residues. CDR3 nucleotides: TGTGCCAGCAGCCGGGTCACAGATACGCAGTATTTT. Protein product: CASSRVTDTQYF.

The CDR3 bases are TGTGCCAGCAGCAATGGGGGTCATGAGCAGTTCTTC. The encoded protein is CASSNGGHEQFF. This sequence joins TRBV6-6 and TRBJ2-1; D could derive from TRBD1 or TRBD2 (5 bases each). The germline gives CDR1 MNHNY, CDR2 SVGAGI (reference sequence). The CDR3 is 12 amino acids. V lost 6 bases and J 8 bases, leaving 11 bases between the germline ends.

In this sample, this clonotype turned up many times. The chain recombines TRBV12-3 or TRBV12-4 with TRBJ1-1; D remains unclear. V dropped 2 bases and J dropped 3 bases, with 10 bases sitting between them. The CDR3 extends over 14 amino acids. The chain's CDR3 is CASSLWGGDTEAFF. As DNA, the CDR3 is TGTGCCAGCAGTTTATGGGGTGGGGACACTGAAGCTTTCTTT.

This clonotype was detected only a few times. The chain employs TRBV4-1 and TRBJ2-4; a weak D match, TRBD2 (6 bases). Trimming left V 4 bases short and J 3 bases short, with 10 bases between. This CDR3 is 14 amino acids long. The germline V gene encodes CDR1 MGHRA and CDR2 YSYEKL. The CDR3 loop is CASSRPGGKNIQYF. The CDR3 DNA reads TGCGCCAGCAGCCGTCCCGGGGGCAAAAACATTCAGTACTTC.

V usage is TRBV6-5 and J usage is TRBJ1-1; D is uncertain. Trimming took off 0 bases at V and 3 bases at J, with 11 bases between the two ends. Germline CDR1 MNHEY, CDR2 SVGAGI. This CDR3 comprises 15 residues. This chain's CDR3 is CASSYSWVGDTEAFF. In nucleotides, the CDR3 is TGTGCCAGCAGTTACTCCTGGGTCGGGGACACTGAAGCTTTCTTT.

The chain is built from TRBV4-1 and TRBJ2-1, with TRBD1 identical over 9 bases. Germline CDR1 reads MGHRA; CDR2 reads YSYEKL. V was pared by 2 bases and J by 6 bases, with 5 bases of the junction left unmatched. This CDR3 comprises 15 residues. DNA of the CDR3: TGCGCCAGCAGCCAATACGGGACAGGGCTCAATGAGCAGTTCTTC. Translation gives CASSQYGTGLNEQFF.

The J gene is TRBJ2-7, the V gene TRBV6-5; the match to TRBD1 covers 7 bases. The CDR3 length is 14 residues. CDR1 and CDR2 (germline): MNHEY, SVGAGI. The junction had 8 bases not matched to a gene; V was cut back by 5 bases and J by 4 bases. In DNA, the CDR3 is TGTGCCAGCAGTGCCTACAGGGGAAATTACGAGCAGTACTTC. It codes for CASSAYRGNYEQYF.

This clonotype was recorded a few times. CDR3 nucleotides: TGCGCCAGCAGCCGTTCCGGGGGTAACACTGAAGCTTTCTTT. Translated: CASSRSGGNTEAFF. The V and J genes are TRBV5-1 and TRBJ1-1; tentatively, D is TRBD1 (5 bases). Between the trimmed V and J ends, which lost 4 bases and 2 bases, there was a span of 12 bases. The germline gives CDR1 SGHRS, CDR2 YFSETQ. CDR3 length equals 14 residues.

This clonotype has a handful of counts. The chain joins TRBV28 to TRBJ1-3; TRBD1 matches at 7 bases. This CDR3 has 16 amino acids. Germline CDR1 is MDHEN and CDR2 is SYDVKM. The junction had 7 bases not matched to a gene; V was cut back by 5 bases and J by 0 bases. The DNA of the CDR3 is TGTGCCAGCAGTCACCACCGGACAGGCTCTGGAAACACCATATATTTT. The encoded protein is CASSHHRTGSGNTIYF.

The chain joins TRBV12-3 or TRBV12-4 to TRBJ1-1; no reliable D call. The germline V and J ends were trimmed by 0 bases and 8 bases, with 19 bases remaining between them. This CDR3 spans 16 amino acids. The CDR3 protein is CASSLAGREPSREAFF. In nucleotides, the CDR3 is TGTGCCAGCAGTTTAGCGGGGAGGGAGCCCAGTAGGGAAGCTTTCTTT.

The chain is built from TRBV4-2 and TRBJ2-1, with 7 positions matching TRBD2. CDR3 length: 16 amino acids. Looked up from germline, CDR1 is LGHNA and CDR2 is YNFKEQ. The V gene end was trimmed by 3 bases and the J gene end by 2 bases; junction bases not matched to a gene: 7. The CDR3 is CASSHSSSGAYNEQFF. CDR3 bases: TGTGCCAGCAGCCACTCCTCTAGCGGAGCCTACAATGAGCAGTTCTTC.

The chain recombines TRBV6-2 or TRBV6-3 with TRBJ2-2, with D tentatively TRBD1 or TRBD2 (5 bases each). CDR3 length: 19 residues. The germline V gene has CDR1 MNHEY and CDR2 SVGEGT. Trimming took off 4 bases at V and 1 base at J, with 22 bases between the two ends. In DNA, the CDR3 is TGTGCCAGCAGTTCGACTCGGGACCCCGTTCGCCGGAACACCGGGGAGCTGTTTTTT. Translating gives CASSSTRDPVRRNTGELFF.

V usage is TRBV6-2 or TRBV6-3 and J usage is TRBJ2-7, with D perhaps matching TRBD1 or TRBD2 (5 bases each). This CDR3 spans 14 amino acids. CDR1 and CDR2 (germline): MNHEY, SVGEGT. V was clipped by 6 bases and J by 3 bases, with 15 bases between them. CDR3 sequence: CASRRPGRNYEQYV. CDR3 in DNA: TGTGCCAGCAGGCGACCGGGACGGAACTACGAGCAGTACGTC.

This rearrangement joins TRBV6-5 to TRBJ2-2; either TRBD1 or TRBD2 may supply D (6 bases each). The CDR3 is 14 residues long. The V gene's germline CDR1 is MNHEY and CDR2 SVGAGI. The V end lost 10 bases, the J end lost 0 bases, and 12 bases lay between the germline ends. The CDR3 loop is CAIRGAPNTGELFF. The CDR3, as DNA: TGTGCCATAAGGGGGGCCCCGAACACCGGGGAGCTGTTTTTT.

V is TRBV7-6 and J is TRBJ2-6; weak D call: TRBD1 (6 bases). CDR1 is SGHVS and CDR2 is FNYEAQ in the germline V gene. This CDR3 contains 15 residues. Between the trimmed V and J ends, which lost 5 bases and 0 bases, there was a span of 8 bases. The CDR3 nucleotides read TGTGCCAGCAGCCAACAGGGCTCTGGGGCCAACGTCCTGACTTTC. It yields the protein CASSQQGSGANVLTF.

The chain joins TRBV12-3 or TRBV12-4 to TRBJ1-6; 7 nucleotides line up with TRBD1. The CDR3 loop spans 16 amino acids. The junction had 5 bases not matched to a gene; V was cut back by 6 bases and J by 0 bases. The CDR3 DNA is TGTGCCAGCAGGGGGACAGAAAGCTCCTATAATTCACCCCTCCACTTT. Translated: CASRGTESSYNSPLHF.